This T cell receptor (beta chain) was sequenced in a study of cytomegalovirus exposure and HLA in healthy donors. Whole-study results and caveats: There was a cluster of highly shared sequence variants that was likely a sequencing artifact.

The trim removed 8 bases at V and 6 bases at J, leaving 13 bases unmatched. From germline, CDR1 is SQVTM and CDR2 ANQGSEA. CDR3 length equals 14 residues. The count of this clone is one. No antigen is known for it. In the PCR, 60 Vbeta and 13 Jbeta primers were used. TCRdb's table, derived via immunoSEQ multiplex PCR, lists solely in-frame clones and lacks some. The sample lists about 59,000 clones, 80% occurring once. Sequencing was carried out using PBMCs. The chain couples TRBV29-1 to TRBJ2-5; 9 positions agree with TRBD2. The sequence derives from a woman aged 40 to 55 in good health and CMV-seronegative. In DNA form, the CDR3 reads TGCAGCATATGGGGGGGGACTAGCCTACAGACCCAGTACTTC. It encodes CSIWGGTSLQTQYF.